The 2 T cell receptor beta chains reported below all come from one sample, sequenced in a study of blood T cell repertoires in COVID-19. The table came from immunoSEQ multiplex PCR; TCRdb's copy has only in-frame clones and leaves some out. The table lists about 190,000 clones, 80% to 85% of them singletons, with less than 20% in the top ten. The sample was peripheral blood. All receptors come from a human donor in a cohort sampled during active COVID-19.

The chain carries TRBV6-5 and TRBJ1-6, with D possibly being TRBD1 (5 bases). In germline, CDR1 is MNHEY, CDR2 SVGAGI. V dropped 6 bases and J dropped 6 bases, with 15 bases sitting between them. The CDR3 has 15 amino acids. The CDR3 nucleotides read TGTGCCAGCAGAAGCCCCGGCAGGGTTAATTCACCCCTCCACTTT. The encoded protein is CASRSPGRVNSPLHF.

The gene calls are TRBV19 and TRBJ2-3; 14 nucleotides match TRBD2. V was pared by 7 bases and J by 3 bases, with 15 bases of the junction left unmatched. Germline CDR1 and CDR2: LNHDA and SQIVND (reference sequence). This CDR3 region has 19 residues. In DNA form, the CDR3 reads TGTGCCAGTAATAGGGCGACTAGCGGGAGGGCCAGGTGGACAGATACGCAGTATTTT. Protein sequence: CASNRATSGRARWTDTQYF.